This T cell receptor (beta chain) was sequenced for a study of blood T cell repertoires in COVID-19. Profiling relied on immunoSEQ multiplex PCR, and the TCRdb table lists in-frame clones only, not all of them. The sample lists some 330,000 clones, roughly nine tenths occurring once. Residents of about two dozen US areas, aged about 18 to 95 years, made up the participants. What the recovered Cohort 3 donors had was two negative PCRs, clearance, or symptom resolution. V trimming: 4 bases; J trimming: 5 bases; junction bases outside the gene matches: 10. The germline V gene encodes CDR1 KGHDR and CDR2 SFDVKD. The CDR3 has 17 amino acids.

The V gene is TRBV24-1, the J gene TRBJ1-6; the match to TRBD1 covers 7 bases. The clonotype originates from a woman aged 25 to 45 who had recovered from COVID-19. Sequencing was done on a sample of PBMCs or T cells enriched from blood (not recorded which). CDR3 bases: TGTGCCACCAGTGACCGGGACAGCCATAACGATAATTCACCCCTCCACTTT. Its translation: CATSDRDSHNDNSPLHF.